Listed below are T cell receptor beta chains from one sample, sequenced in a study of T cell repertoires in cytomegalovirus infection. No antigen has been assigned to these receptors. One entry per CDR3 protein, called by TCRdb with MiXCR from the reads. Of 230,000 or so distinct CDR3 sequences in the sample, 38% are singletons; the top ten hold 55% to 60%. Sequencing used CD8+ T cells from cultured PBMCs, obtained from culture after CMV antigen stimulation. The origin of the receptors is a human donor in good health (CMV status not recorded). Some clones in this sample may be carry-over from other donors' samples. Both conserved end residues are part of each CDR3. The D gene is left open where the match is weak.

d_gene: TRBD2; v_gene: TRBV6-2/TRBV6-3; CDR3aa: CASLRTSGNEQFF
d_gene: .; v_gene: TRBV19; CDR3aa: CASSVRTEDWRETQYF
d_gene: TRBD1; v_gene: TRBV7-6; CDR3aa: CASSLETGPPLDTQYF
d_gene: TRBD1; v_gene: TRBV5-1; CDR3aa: CASLGTGREQYF
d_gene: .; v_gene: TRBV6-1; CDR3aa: CASNMGRASNYGYTF
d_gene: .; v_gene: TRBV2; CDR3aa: CASSEIRGSYEQYF
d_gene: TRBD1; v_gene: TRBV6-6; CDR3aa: CASSYSTGLETQYF
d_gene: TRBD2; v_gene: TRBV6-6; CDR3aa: CASSYYGRLPRVEQYF
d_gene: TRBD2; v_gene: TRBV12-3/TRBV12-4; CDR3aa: CASRGFGEGITPYEQYF
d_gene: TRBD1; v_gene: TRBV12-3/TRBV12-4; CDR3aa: CASSLFQGGNTEAFF
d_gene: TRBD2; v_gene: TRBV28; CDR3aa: CASSLAGFSYNEQFF
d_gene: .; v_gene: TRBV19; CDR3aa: CASTPGASSYNEQFF
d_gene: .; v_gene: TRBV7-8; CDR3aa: CASSFPGPKTPSGYSNQPQHF
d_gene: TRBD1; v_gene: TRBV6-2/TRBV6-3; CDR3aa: CASRTGTGLKQYF
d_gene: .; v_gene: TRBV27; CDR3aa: CASSSQGYTSPLHF
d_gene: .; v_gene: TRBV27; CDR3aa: CASSLARRADTQYF
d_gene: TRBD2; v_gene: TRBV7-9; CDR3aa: CASPTSGPNYNEQFF
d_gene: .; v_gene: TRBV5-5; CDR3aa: CASSFRNGGGLPNPNTEAFF
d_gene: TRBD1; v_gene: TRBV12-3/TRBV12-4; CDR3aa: CASSLSQGGNSPLHF
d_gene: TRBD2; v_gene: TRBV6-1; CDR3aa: CASSILAGPYNEQFF
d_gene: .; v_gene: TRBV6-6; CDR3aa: CASSYSQGTGELFF
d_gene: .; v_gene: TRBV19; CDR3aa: CASSLIPERGGEQYF
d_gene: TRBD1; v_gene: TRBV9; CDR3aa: CASSVGTGANTEAFF
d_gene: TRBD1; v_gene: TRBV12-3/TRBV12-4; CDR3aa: CASRDQGATLNTEAFF
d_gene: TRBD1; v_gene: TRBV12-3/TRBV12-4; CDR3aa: CASSLGQGRGEQYF
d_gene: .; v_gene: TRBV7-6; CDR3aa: CARSLAGSQADTKYF
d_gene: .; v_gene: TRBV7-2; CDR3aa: CASSLGRNEQYF
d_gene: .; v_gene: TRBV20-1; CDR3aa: CSATIRATGSPYEQYF
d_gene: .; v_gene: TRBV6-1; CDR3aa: CASRMSLAKNIQYF
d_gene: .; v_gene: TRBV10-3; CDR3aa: CAISLGTEAYEQYF
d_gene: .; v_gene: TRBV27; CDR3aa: CASQRGTGELFF
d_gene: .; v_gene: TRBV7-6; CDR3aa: CASSLSSQGRTLWPPYGYTF
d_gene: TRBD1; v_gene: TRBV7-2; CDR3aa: CASSLRDRGWNEQFF
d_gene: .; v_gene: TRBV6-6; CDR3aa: CASSYSSRTANTEAFF
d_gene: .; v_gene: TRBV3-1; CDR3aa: CASSQDVTVQYQETQYF
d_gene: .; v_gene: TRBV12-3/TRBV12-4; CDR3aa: CASSFAPSGEQYF
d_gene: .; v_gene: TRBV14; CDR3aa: CASSHVGSVQGFCQPQHF
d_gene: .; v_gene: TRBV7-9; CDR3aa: CASSFRDGYGYTF
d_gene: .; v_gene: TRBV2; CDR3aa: CASSEAPWHWSSGANVLTF
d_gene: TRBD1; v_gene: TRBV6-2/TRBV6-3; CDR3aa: CASRDRDSNYNEQFF
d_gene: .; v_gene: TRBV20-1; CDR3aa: CSASFGVEQYF
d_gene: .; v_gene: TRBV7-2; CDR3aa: CASSTMAGLKTGDLFF
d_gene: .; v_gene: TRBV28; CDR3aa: CASQEGKETQYF
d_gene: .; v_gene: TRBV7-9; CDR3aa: CASSTSEQFF
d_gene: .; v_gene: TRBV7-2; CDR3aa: CASSFHKSSYEQYF
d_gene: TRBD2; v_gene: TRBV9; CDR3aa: CASSVLAGDYEQYF
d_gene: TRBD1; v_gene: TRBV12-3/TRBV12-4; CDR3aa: CASSLSAGRGPLSGNQPQHF
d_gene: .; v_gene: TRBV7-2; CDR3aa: CASSFSGGTDTQYF
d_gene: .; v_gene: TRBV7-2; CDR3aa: CASSLVDSNYGYTF
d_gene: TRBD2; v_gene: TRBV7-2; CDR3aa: CASSLATSGAYEQYF
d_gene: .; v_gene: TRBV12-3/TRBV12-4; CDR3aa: CASRLGVGQPQHF
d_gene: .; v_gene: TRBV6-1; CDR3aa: CASSPITTRITLEQYF
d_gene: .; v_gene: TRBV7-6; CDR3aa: CASSYPGLSSYEQYF
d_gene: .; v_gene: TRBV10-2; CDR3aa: CASNPGQINQPQHF
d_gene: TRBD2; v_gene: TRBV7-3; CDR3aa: CASRPKLAQTNTGELFF
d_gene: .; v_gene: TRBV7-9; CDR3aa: CASSLDKWLTEAFF
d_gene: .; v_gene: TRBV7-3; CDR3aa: CASSIGSAYNEQFF
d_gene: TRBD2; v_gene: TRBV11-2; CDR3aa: CASSLGPGLAGTEQFF